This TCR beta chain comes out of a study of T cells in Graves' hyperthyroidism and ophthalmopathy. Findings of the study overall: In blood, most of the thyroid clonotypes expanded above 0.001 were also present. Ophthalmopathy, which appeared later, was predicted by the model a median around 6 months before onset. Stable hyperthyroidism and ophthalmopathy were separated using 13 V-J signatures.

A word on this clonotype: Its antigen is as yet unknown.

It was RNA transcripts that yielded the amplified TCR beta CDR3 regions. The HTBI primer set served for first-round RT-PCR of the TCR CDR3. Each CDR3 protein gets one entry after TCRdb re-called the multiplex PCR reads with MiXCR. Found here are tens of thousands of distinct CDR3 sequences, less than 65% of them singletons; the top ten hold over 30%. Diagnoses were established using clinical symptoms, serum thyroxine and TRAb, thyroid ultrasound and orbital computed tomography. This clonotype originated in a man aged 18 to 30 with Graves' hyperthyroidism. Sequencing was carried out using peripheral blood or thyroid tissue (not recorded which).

The DNA of the CDR3 is TGCAGTGCTGGCGGAAGTAGCGGCCAAGAGACCCAGTACTTC. This gives the protein CSAGGSSGQETQYF. The chain is built from TRBV20-1 and TRBJ2-5; possible D gene TRBD2, 6 bases. The germline V and J ends were trimmed by 5 bases and 1 base, with 14 bases remaining between them. CDR3 size: 14 residues. CDR1 is DFQATT and CDR2 is SNEGSKA in the germline V gene (reference sequence).